The 12 T cell receptor beta chains below all came from one sample that was sequenced in a study of vaccination and CD4 T cells after COVID-19. TCRdb analysed the PCR reads with MiXCR anew, one entry per CDR3 protein. The table records about 24,000 distinct CDR3 sequences, 50% to 65% of them present only once. Sequencing was performed on CD4+ T cells from blood, taken before SARS-CoV-2 vaccination. Receptors were obtained from a human donor who had recovered from COVID-19.

The genes are TRBV19 and TRBJ1-5; 9 bases agree with TRBD1. Germline V CDR1 and CDR2: LNHDA, SQIVND (reference sequence). V was pared by 6 bases and J by 3 bases, with 6 bases of the junction left unmatched. The CDR3 contains 15 residues. CDR3 nucleotide sequence: TGTGCCAGTAGCACGGGACAGGGAACCAATCAGCCCCAGCATTTT. Its translation is CASSTGQGTNQPQHF.

In regard to this clonotype: At one end, the junction sequence differs from germline, possibly due to a read error. This chain joins TRBV6-2 or TRBV6-3 and TRBJ1-1; D is unresolved. The CDR3 length is 13 residues. CDR1 is MNHEY and CDR2 is SVGEGT in the germline V gene. The CDR3 sequence: CASSYLANTEAFF. CDR3 in DNA: TGTGCCAGCAGTTATCTGGCGAACACTGAAGCCTTCTTT.

The chain is built from TRBV7-8 and TRBJ2-7; TRBD1 is a possible D gene (6 bases). The CDR3 contains 13 residues. Trimming took 6 bases from V and 4 from J, leaving 13 bases between them. In germline, CDR1 is SGHVS, CDR2 FQNEAQ. The CDR3 protein is CASSRRQDYEQYF. As DNA, the CDR3 is TGTGCCAGCAGTCGTCGACAGGATTACGAGCAGTACTTC.

The chain recombines TRBV20-1 with TRBJ2-5, with TRBD2 identical over 16 bases. The CDR3 is made up of 17 amino acids. Germline trimming cut 1 base from V and 5 bases from J; bases unmatched to any gene: 7. Per germline, CDR1 DFQATT and CDR2 SNEGSKA (reference sequence). The CDR3 DNA sequence: TGCAGTGCTAGAGCTTGGGGACTAGCGGGAGGGAAGGAGACCCAGTACTTC. Its protein is CSARAWGLAGGKETQYF.

This clonotype was seen more than once but under ten times. This chain joins TRBV20-1 and TRBJ1-2, with no clear D. The CDR3 covers 13 residues. CDR1 is DFQATT and CDR2 is SNEGSKA in the germline V gene (reference sequence). V dropped 3 bases and J dropped 8 bases, with 16 bases sitting between them. CDR3 loop: CSASLGSPRGYTF. The CDR3 coding sequence is TGCAGTGCTAGTCTCGGGAGTCCGCGGGGCTACACCTTC.

This chain joins TRBV6-1 and TRBJ2-1, with 7 bases matching TRBD2. Germline lookup yields CDR1 MNHNS and CDR2 SASEGT. The CDR3 is 15 residues long. V was pared by 7 bases and J by 6 bases, with 12 bases of the junction left unmatched. This chain's CDR3 is CASKTWAGVGNEQFF. In DNA, the CDR3 is TGTGCCAGCAAAACATGGGCGGGAGTCGGCAATGAGCAGTTCTTC.

The chain carries TRBV6-5 and TRBJ1-6; D is ambiguous. CDR1 is MNHEY and CDR2 is SVGAGI in the germline V gene. The CDR3 extends over 13 amino acids. V shed 0 bases and J shed 11 bases, with 8 bases lying between them. CDR3 sequence reads: CASSYSTWAPLHF. Here the CDR3 DNA reads TGTGCCAGCAGTTACTCGACGTGGGCACCCCTCCACTTT.

The chain uses TRBV15 and TRBJ2-3; D unclear. Germline V gives CDR1 LNHNV, CDR2 YYDKDF (reference sequence). Trimming left V 0 bases short and J 6 bases short, with 4 bases between. The CDR3 is 12 amino acids. CDR3 in DNA: TGTGCCACCAGCAGAGAATGGGATACGCAGTATTTT. Its translation is CATSREWDTQYF. Supplemented by reference TRBV15 and TRBJ2-3, the full variable domain reads DAMVIQNPRYQVTQFGKPVTLSCSQTLNHNVMYWYQQKSSQAPKLLFHYYDKDFNNEADTPDNFQSRRPNTSFCFLDIRSPGLGDTAMYLCATSREWDTQYFGPGTRLTVL.

The sample holds a few counts of this clonotype. This rearrangement joins TRBV20-1 to TRBJ2-5; 10 bases agree with TRBD2. From germline, CDR1 is DFQATT and CDR2 SNEGSKA (reference sequence). The CDR3 is 16 residues long. Trimming cost V 0 bases and J 5 bases; bases outside gene matches: 9. The CDR3 reads CSARDFSGRRPETQYF. The DNA of the CDR3 is TGCAGTGCTAGAGATTTTAGCGGGAGGAGGCCGGAGACCCAGTACTTC.

The chain couples TRBV11-1 to TRBJ2-7; 10 nucleotides agree with TRBD1. The germline CDR1 and CDR2 sequences are SGHAT and FQDESV (reference sequence). The ends lost 4 bases at V and 5 bases at J; junction bases unmatched: 8. The length of the CDR3 is 15 residues. Here the CDR3 reads CASSSTGTGEDEQYF. In nucleotides, the CDR3 is TGTGCCAGCAGCTCTACCGGGACAGGGGAAGACGAGCAGTACTTC.

The chain employs TRBV20-1 and TRBJ2-1; 10 nucleotides match TRBD2. Trimming removed 1 base from V and 5 bases from J; junction bases left unmatched: 5. CDR1 and CDR2 from the germline V gene are DFQATT and SNEGSKA (reference sequence). The CDR3 is made up of 15 amino acids. In nucleotides, the CDR3 is TGCAGTGCTAGAGCTGGGACTAGCGTAAACAATGAGCAGTTCTTC. Protein product: CSARAGTSVNNEQFF.

This clonotype was found a few times. This sequence joins TRBV7-9 and TRBJ2-1; 7 nucleotides align to TRBD2. V lost 2 bases, J lost 8 bases, and 6 bases stayed unmatched. This CDR3 is built from 14 residues. CDR1 and CDR2 from the germline V gene are SEHNR and FQNEAQ (reference sequence). CDR3 DNA sequence: TGTGCCAGCAGCTTACTGCGGGAGCCCCATGAGCAGTTCTTC. Its translation is CASSLLREPHEQFF.